This note documents a single T cell receptor (beta chain) sequence. Its target is unknown. Generated by immunoSEQ multiplex PCR, the TCRdb table keeps only in-frame clones and is missing some. The profile covers some 64,000 clones, with about nine tenths appearing a single time and roughly 6.3% taken by the ten largest. This sample was included in a study of T cell responses to AZD1222 COVID-19 vaccine. Trimming took off 5 bases at V and 9 bases at J, with 20 bases between the two ends. The CDR3 loop spans 15 amino acids. Germline loops: CDR1 LNHNV, CDR2 YYDKDF (reference sequence). Whole-study results and caveats: Clonal diversity may have been underestimated, and the donors were mostly white British, with more females than males. Two AZD1222 administrations were followed by greater Spike-specific TCR breadth and depth. Repertoire samples came only from after the peak T cell response.

Sequenced here: peripheral blood, sampled 28 days after the second dose of the MenACWY control vaccine. This clonotype was obtained from an adult who received the MenACWY meningococcal vaccine as a control. The V call is TRBV15, the J call TRBJ2-1, with a possible D match to TRBD2 (6 bases). The CDR3 region is CATSGAFAGSSEQFF. The DNA for the CDR3 is TGTGCCACCAGCGGGGCCTTCGCGGGAAGCTCTGAGCAGTTCTTC.